The 26 T cell receptor beta chains given below trace back to one sample, sequenced in a study of human T cells and chemical hapten exposure (dated by TCRdb to the early 2020s). Interpreted using the paper, the time point label stands for: pre-sensitization, week 0. The treatment or condition label on this specimen signifies: therapeutic diphenylcyclopropenone sensitization with weekly scalp DPC. Unfractionated whole blood was collected in Tempus Blood RNA tubes, and total RNA was extracted from that blood. Libraries were built with RACE. Sequencer: NextSeq 500. In-frame beta chains were kept once TCRdb had trimmed the public reads at Q25 with fastp and called clones with MiXCR. Identical CDR3 proteins give one entry, which carries the most common genes and DNA. The sample table lists under 40,000 distinct CDR3 sequences, under 13% of them with a count of one. In total, the top ten clones hold around 25% of the sample.

Material: whole blood, obtained in connection with sensitization to the hapten diphenylcyclopropenone (DPC). These receptors were collected from a man over 45 with alopecia areata. Some clones in this sample may be carry-over from other donors' samples.

As regards this clonotype: One end of the junction fails to match germline, which may point to a read error. The chain is built from TRBV28 and TRBJ2-7; either TRBD1 or TRBD2 may fit D (5 bases each). The CDR3 spans 15 residues. CDR1 MDHEN and CDR2 SYDVKM come from the germline V gene. CDR3 protein: CVSRPPGRSSYEQYF. The CDR3 region has the DNA TGTGTCAGCAGGCCCCCGGGACGGTCATCCTACGAGCAGTACTTC.

V is TRBV7-2 and J is TRBJ2-2; D not certain. CDR1 and CDR2 from the germline V gene are SGHTA and FQGNSA. V lost 2 bases, J lost 7 bases, and 11 bases lay in between. This CDR3 comprises 14 residues. CDR3 region: CASSLMGLSGELFF. CDR3 DNA sequence: TGTGCCAGCAGCTTAATGGGTTTAAGCGGGGAGCTGTTTTTT.

This clonotype was detected only a few times. This chain connects TRBV29-1 to TRBJ2-1; TRBD1 might be the D (5 bases). Per the germline V gene, CDR1 is SQVTM and CDR2 is ANQGSEA. The CDR3 extends over 15 amino acids. The V and J ends lost 4 bases and 0 bases respectively, with 13 bases between them. The CDR3 spells CSVGQGPSSYNEQFF. CDR3 bases: TGCAGCGTTGGTCAGGGTCCTAGCTCCTACAATGAGCAGTTCTTC.

The V and J genes are TRBV6-5 and TRBJ1-5; D is unresolved. V was clipped by 5 bases and J by 0 bases, with 11 bases between them. There are 15 residues in the CDR3. From germline, CDR1 is MNHEY and CDR2 SVGAGI. In DNA, the CDR3 is TGTGCCAGCAGTGCCAGGTGGTATAGCAATCAGCCCCAGCATTTT. Amino acid sequence: CASSARWYSNQPQHF.

This clonotype came up many times. The chain links TRBV28 to TRBJ2-3; D possibly matches TRBD1 or TRBD2 (5 bases each). V was shortened by 5 bases and J by 5 bases, with 14 bases between the two germline ends. The length of the CDR3 is 14 residues. Germline V lookup: CDR1 MDHEN, CDR2 SYDVKM. CDR3 in amino acids: CASSRDRNRDTQYF. DNA of the CDR3: TGTGCCAGCAGTCGGGACCGAAATCGAGATACGCAGTATTTT.

Points on this clonotype: A clone one base away is much larger, so this may be a read error. The chain has TRBV6-6 and TRBJ2-1, with D unresolved. The CDR3 extends over 11 amino acids. Looked up from germline, CDR1 is MNHNY and CDR2 is SVGAGI (reference sequence). The CDR3: CASSTLDEQIF. The CDR3 coding sequence is TGTGCCAGCAGTACCCTGGATGAGCAGATCTTC.

This clonotype was counted a few times. V usage is TRBV29-1 and J usage is TRBJ2-3; 7 bases line up with TRBD2. The length of the CDR3 is 17 residues. Germline-derived CDR1 and CDR2 are SQVTM and ANQGSEA. V trimming: 7 bases; J trimming: 5 bases; junction bases outside the gene matches: 21. The CDR3 is CSAVRGTSAIRIDTQYF. The DNA for the CDR3 is TGCAGCGCCGTGCGGGGAACTAGCGCCATCCGGATAGATACGCAGTATTTT.

This clonotype was found many times. The chain recombines TRBV12-3 or TRBV12-4 with TRBJ2-3, with 8 bases identical to TRBD2. V shed 2 bases and J 2 bases; nucleotides not matched to a gene: 6. This CDR3 spans 16 amino acids. The CDR3 DNA sequence: TGTGCCAGCAGTTTATGGACGGGAGGGTCCACAGATACGCAGTATTTT. Translated, it gives CASSLWTGGSTDTQYF.

This clonotype was seen many times. This chain uses TRBV7-9 with TRBJ2-1; perhaps TRBD2 as D (5 bases). This CDR3 region has 15 residues. From germline, CDR1 is SEHNR and CDR2 FQNEAQ (reference sequence). V dropped 7 bases and J dropped 4 bases, with 17 bases sitting between them. CDR3 bases: TGTGCCAGCACCATGCCGGGAATTCGTTACAATGAGCAGTTCTTC. This codes for CASTMPGIRYNEQFF.

This clonotype was detected many times. This chain links TRBV19 with TRBJ2-2; perhaps TRBD2 as D (5 bases). CDR3 length equals 14 residues. Germline V lookup: CDR1 LNHDA, CDR2 SQIVND (reference sequence). V gave up 5 bases and J gave up 8 bases, with 15 bases separating them. CDR3 residues: CASSVPGRVGELFF. The CDR3, as DNA: TGTGCCAGTAGTGTCCCCGGGCGGGTTGGGGAGCTGTTTTTT.

The table lists this clonotype with many counts. The J gene is TRBJ2-1, the V gene TRBV5-1; 8 positions agree with TRBD1. The CDR3 consists of 15 residues. The V gene's germline CDR1 is SGHRS and CDR2 YFSETQ. Trimming took 3 bases from V and 3 from J; bases not matched to a gene: 5. Here the CDR3 reads CASSSGQGGYNEQFF. As DNA, the CDR3 is TGCGCCAGCAGCTCAGGACAGGGAGGCTACAATGAGCAGTTCTTC.

This clonotype came up a few times. The CDR3 bases are TGCGCCAGCAGCTCCACGGCCGCGGGGGAGACCCAGTACTTC. It encodes CASSSTAAGETQYF. The chain recombines TRBV5-1 with TRBJ2-5; maybe TRBD2 (6 bases). The CDR3 loop spans 14 amino acids. Germline V gene lookup returns CDR1 SGHRS and CDR2 YFSETQ. V shed 3 bases and J shed 5 bases, with 14 bases lying between them.

Concerning this clonotype itself: A much larger clone differs from this one at a single base, so this may be a read error. V is TRBV5-6 and J is TRBJ2-3; TRBD2 agrees at 7 bases. Germline CDR1 and CDR2: SGHDT and YYEEEE. There are 17 residues in the CDR3. The junction had 16 bases not matched to a gene; V was cut back by 6 bases and J by 3 bases. Here the CDR3 DNA reads TGTGCCAGCACCCTAAACGGCGGGAAGGGAGGGACAGATACGCAGTATTTT. It codes for CASTLNGGKGGTDTQYF.

The sample holds many counts of this clonotype. The rearrangement joins TRBV19 to TRBJ2-4; D may be TRBD2 (6 bases). CDR3 length equals 13 residues. From germline, CDR1 is LNHDA and CDR2 SQIVND (reference sequence). V lost 8 bases and J lost 1, with 9 bases in between. The CDR3 here is CASSLAAKNIQYF. CDR3 in DNA: TGTGCCAGTTCTCTAGCGGCCAAAAACATTCAGTACTTC.

This clonotype has just a few counts. This chain joins TRBV6-1 and TRBJ2-1; 7 bases map to TRBD2. Trimming at V came to 2 bases and at J to 0 bases, leaving 13 bases not matched to a gene. This CDR3 spans 19 amino acids. The V gene's germline CDR1 is MNHNS and CDR2 SASEGT. DNA of the CDR3: TGTGCCAGCAGTGAATTGGTCACTAGCGAGATAAGCTCCTACAATGAGCAGTTCTTC. It is translated as CASSELVTSEISSYNEQFF.

This clonotype was detected a few times. J is TRBJ2-2 and V is TRBV28, with D perhaps TRBD1 (6 bases). CDR1 and CDR2 (germline): MDHEN, SYDVKM. The CDR3 runs 14 residues. V was pared by 8 bases and J by 4 bases, with 14 bases between. The CDR3 sequence is CASRTGQRTGELFF. The CDR3 DNA reads as TGTGCCAGCCGGACGGGACAACGCACCGGGGAGCTGTTTTTT.

Here the CDR3 reads CASSQAAGGAYYGYTF. CDR3 DNA sequence: TGTGCCAGCAGCCAAGCGGCGGGGGGCGCTTACTATGGCTACACCTTC. This sequence joins TRBV3-1 and TRBJ1-2; maybe TRBD1 (6 bases). CDR3 length equals 16 residues. V gave up 1 base and J gave up 3 bases, with 15 bases separating them. Germline V gives CDR1 LGHDT, CDR2 YNNKEL (reference sequence).

This clonotype showed up many times. The chain has TRBV4-2 and TRBJ2-7; D is ambiguous. This CDR3 region has 12 residues. Between the trimmed V and J ends, which lost 5 bases and 4 bases, there was a span of 9 bases. Germline values: CDR1 LGHNA, CDR2 YNFKEQ. CDR3 sequence (DNA): TGTGCCAGCAGCAGAGACGGTTACGAGCAGTACTTC. Translating gives CASSRDGYEQYF.

V and J are TRBV29-1 and TRBJ2-1; no definite D call. Trimming stripped 7 bases from V and 6 bases from J, with 10 bases between. The germline V gene encodes CDR1 SQVTM and CDR2 ANQGSEA. CDR3 length equals 11 residues. The DNA for the CDR3 is TGCAGCGCCGAACTCGTCAATGAGCAGTTCTTC. Translation: CSAELVNEQFF.

This rearrangement joins TRBV10-1 to TRBJ2-3, with TRBD2 matching 12 bases. CDR1 WNHNN and CDR2 SYGVQD come from the germline V gene (reference sequence). Trimming cost V 3 bases and J 8 bases; bases outside gene matches: 9. The CDR3 loop spans 16 amino acids. CDR3 in DNA: TGCGCCAGCAGTGACACCCACGGGACTAGCGGGCCTACGCAGTATTTT. Amino acids: CASSDTHGTSGPTQYF.

At least ten counts were recorded for this clonotype. For the CDR3, the DNA is TGCGGGCACATGACGCAGGGGGTTTCCATGAACACTGAAGCTTTCTTT. Translation: CGHMTQGVSMNTEAFF. The chain couples TRBV20-1 to TRBJ1-1; the match to TRBD1 covers 7 bases. The germline V gene encodes CDR1 DFQATT and CDR2 SNEGSKA (reference sequence). The CDR3 sequence is 16 residues long.

This clonotype was recorded at least ten times. The chain carries TRBV19 and TRBJ1-2; D is perhaps TRBD1 (6 bases). The germline V gene encodes CDR1 LNHDA and CDR2 SQIVND (reference sequence). The CDR3 has 12 residues. Trimming stripped 11 bases from V and 3 bases from J, with 13 bases between. The CDR3 protein is CAAKTGYYGYTF. CDR3 in DNA: TGTGCCGCTAAGACAGGATACTATGGCTACACCTTC.

This clonotype was found a few times. The chain carries TRBV28 and TRBJ1-1; unclear D gene. Germline lookup yields CDR1 MDHEN and CDR2 SYDVKM. Trimming stripped 4 bases from V and 4 bases from J, with 7 bases between. This CDR3 spans 12 amino acids. CDR3 DNA sequence: TGTGCCAGCAGTTCCGTGTCCACTGAAGCTTTCTTT. Translated, it gives CASSSVSTEAFF.

Remarks on this clonotype: A much larger clone lies one base from this, so it may be a read error. J is TRBJ2-3 and V is TRBV7-9; unclear D gene. Germline V gene sequence: CDR1 SEHNR, CDR2 FQNEAQ (reference sequence). The CDR3 is made up of 13 amino acids. The CDR3 region is CVSSFSSTDTQYF. CDR3 DNA: TGTGTCAGCAGCTTTAGCAGCACAGATACGCAGTATTTT.

V usage is TRBV9 and J usage is TRBJ2-1; D may be TRBD1 (5 bases). V lost 5 bases and J 5 bases, leaving 14 bases between the germline ends. Germline V CDR1 and CDR2: SGDLS, YYNGEE. CDR3 length equals 14 residues. The CDR3 DNA follows: TGTGCCAGCAGTGTGACAGCCGCCGACAATGAGCAGTTCTTC. Translating gives CASSVTAADNEQFF.

This sequence joins TRBV7-6 and TRBJ1-3, with a weak D call TRBD1 (6 bases). The germline gives CDR1 SGHVS, CDR2 FNYEAQ. Trimming cost V 0 bases and J 2 bases, with 8 bases left between them. CDR3 size: 15 residues. CDR3: CASSLASGAGNTIYF. CDR3 nucleotide sequence: TGTGCCAGCAGCTTAGCGTCAGGGGCTGGAAACACCATATATTTT. The full variable domain, completed using reference TRBV7-6 and TRBJ1-3, is GAGVSQSPRYKVTKRGQDVALRCDPISGHVSLYWYRQALGQGPEFLTYFNYEAQQDKSGLPNDRFSAERPEGSISTLTIQRTEQRDSAMYRCASSLASGAGNTIYFGEGSWLTVV.